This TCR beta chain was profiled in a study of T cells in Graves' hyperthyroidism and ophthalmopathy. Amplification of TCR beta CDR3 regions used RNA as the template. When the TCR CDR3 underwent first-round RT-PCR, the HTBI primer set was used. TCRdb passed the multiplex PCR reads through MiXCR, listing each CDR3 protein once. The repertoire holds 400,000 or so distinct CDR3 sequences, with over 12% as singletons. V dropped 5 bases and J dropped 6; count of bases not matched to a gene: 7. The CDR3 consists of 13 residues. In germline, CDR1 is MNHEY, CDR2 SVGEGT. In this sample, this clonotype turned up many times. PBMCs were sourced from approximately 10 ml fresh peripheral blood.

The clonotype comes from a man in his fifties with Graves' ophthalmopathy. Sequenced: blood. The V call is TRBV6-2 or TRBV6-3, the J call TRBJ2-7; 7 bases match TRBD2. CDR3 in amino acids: CASSLAVVGEQYF. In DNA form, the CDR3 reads TGTGCCAGCAGTCTAGCGGTAGTTGGCGAGCAGTACTTC.